The T cell receptor beta chain under discussion was sequenced for a study of blood T cell repertoires in COVID-19. Study overall: Some COVID-19 samples were acute and others convalescent; all came from the United States, Italy and Spain.

The CDR3 has 14 residues. Germline lookup yields CDR1 SGHRS and CDR2 YFSETQ. V was clipped by 5 bases and J by 0 bases, with 10 bases between them. This table comes from immunoSEQ multiplex PCR, and its TCRdb copy is limited to in-frame clones, with some not included. The sample has tens of thousands of clones; 86% are singletons. The chain combines TRBV5-1 with TRBJ2-3; D gene uncertain. The receptor comes from a man aged 55 to 69 with active or convalescent COVID-19. Sequencing was done on a sample of peripheral blood. The CDR3 coding sequence is TGCGCCAGCAGTGAGGCAACTAGCACAGATACGCAGTATTTT. Translation: CASSEATSTDTQYF.